Listed below are T cell receptor beta chains from one sample, sequenced in a study of control samples from healthy donors and cancer patients. TCRdb keeps only in-frame clones here, not all; method: immunoSEQ multiplex PCR. Of roughly 120,000 clones listed, approximately 89% are singletons. The sample was blood. The receptors here all came from a woman aged 18-30 years in good health. The CDR3 runs from the conserved cysteine through the conserved F or W. A D gene is named only where the DNA matches it firmly. The size field is filled for only some rows; it gives once, few, many or a size class.

clone size	J gene	V gene	D gene	CDR3 protein	CDR3 DNA
-	TRBJ2-7	TRBV28	-	CASCEEGYEQYF	TGTGCCAGCTGTGAAGAGGGCTACGAGCAGTACTTC
-	TRBJ1-6	TRBV21-1	-	CASSKLWGKNSPLHF	TGTGCCAGCAGCAAACTTTGGGGGAAAAATTCACCCCTCCACTTT
-	TRBJ1-1	TRBV6-6	TRBD1	CASSLSRDREGRAFF	TGTGCCAGCAGTTTGTCCCGGGACAGGGAGGGTCGGGCTTTCTTT
-	TRBJ2-7	TRBV18	-	CASSPYGQPEWYEQYF	TGTGCCAGCTCACCCTATGGACAGCCCGAGTGGTACGAGCAGTACTTC
-	TRBJ1-2	TRBV29-1	-	CSVELGGAGNGYTF	TGCAGCGTTGAATTGGGGGGGGCTGGTAATGGCTACACCTTC
once	TRBJ1-3	TRBV4-2	TRBD1	CASSQDRDRTAGNTIYF	TGTGCCAGCAGCCAAGATAGGGACAGGACTGCTGGAAACACCATATATTTT
-	TRBJ2-3	TRBV30	TRBD2	CAWNRGVGTDTQYF	TGTGCCTGGAATCGGGGGGTCGGCACAGATACGCAGTATTTT
-	TRBJ2-6	TRBV6-2/TRBV6-3	-	CASSYRGSSGANVLTF	TGTGCCAGCAGTTACAGGGGGTCCTCTGGGGCCAACGTCCTGACTTTC
-	TRBJ2-1	TRBV7-2	TRBD2	CASSLRSGRANEQFF	TGTGCCAGCAGCTTACGTAGCGGGAGGGCGAATGAGCAGTTCTTC
-	TRBJ2-1	TRBV6-6	-	CASSYSDEQFF	TGTGCCAGCAGTTACTCTGACGAGCAGTTCTTC
-	TRBJ2-4	TRBV2	-	CASSGTKNIQYF	TGTGCCAGCAGTGGGACCAAAAACATTCAGTACTTC
-	TRBJ2-1	TRBV4-1	-	CASSQEGVWDSYNEQFF	TGCGCCAGCAGCCAAGAAGGAGTTTGGGACTCCTACAATGAGCAGTTCTTC
-	TRBJ1-5	TRBV7-2	-	CASSSGRGPPPGQPQHF	TGTGCCAGCAGCTCCGGCCGGGGTCCACCTCCGGGCCAGCCCCAGCATTTT
-	TRBJ2-3	TRBV20-1	-	CSASPGIDTQYF	TGCAGTGCTAGTCCAGGGATCGATACGCAGTATTTT
-	TRBJ2-1	TRBV7-6	-	CASSLGSKLRFINEQFF	TGTGCCAGCAGCTTAGGTTCTAAGTTACGATTTATCAATGAGCAGTTCTTC
-	TRBJ2-1	TRBV7-8	TRBD1	CASSQETGTGGKQFF	TGTGCCAGCAGCCAAGAAACAGGGACAGGAGGTAAGCAGTTCTTC
-	TRBJ2-7	TRBV7-8	TRBD2	CASSRGLAGVPPGHEQYF	TGTGCCAGCAGCCGAGGACTAGCGGGGGTCCCTCCGGGCCACGAGCAGTACTTC
-	TRBJ2-3	TRBV19	-	CASSISWGNPDADTQYF	TGTGCCAGTAGTATCTCATGGGGCAATCCCGACGCAGATACGCAGTATTTT
-	TRBJ1-6	TRBV7-9	-	CASIYNQGLRHNSPLHF	TGTGCCAGCATCTACAATCAGGGGTTGCGCCATAATTCACCCCTCCACTTT
once	TRBJ1-6	TRBV2	-	CASSDGQWGDSPLHF	TGTGCCAGCAGTGATGGACAGTGGGGGGATTCACCCCTCCACTTT
-	TRBJ2-1	TRBV7-3	-	CASSLTGTLNNEQFF	TGTGCCAGCAGCTTGACCGGGACACTTAACAATGAGCAGTTCTTC
once	TRBJ2-7	TRBV12-3/TRBV12-4	-	CASSRNLGGEQYF	TGTGCCAGCAGTCGAAACCTAGGTGGCGAGCAGTACTTC
once	TRBJ1-3	TRBV4-2	-	CASSQGARGPPGNTIYF	TGTGCCAGCAGCCAAGGGGCCAGGGGACCCCCTGGAAACACCATATATTTT
-	TRBJ2-1	TRBV19	-	CASSMAWAPYNEQFF	TGTGCCAGTAGTATGGCTTGGGCTCCCTACAATGAGCAGTTCTTC
-	TRBJ2-3	TRBV21-1	-	CASSKPLVGRASTDTQYF	TGTGCCAGCAGCAAACCTCTGGTGGGCAGGGCTAGCACAGATACGCAGTATTTT
-	TRBJ1-1	TRBV19	-	CASTPDRWATEAFF	TGTGCCAGTACCCCGGACCGCTGGGCCACTGAAGCTTTCTTT
-	TRBJ1-5	TRBV5-5	-	CASSPGPSNQPQHF	TGTGCCAGCAGCCCGGGACCGAGCAATCAGCCCCAGCATTTT
-	TRBJ2-7	TRBV11-2	TRBD2	CASSPAGVPTYEQYF	TGTGCCAGCAGCCCGGCGGGGGTCCCAACCTACGAGCAGTACTTC
-	TRBJ1-5	TRBV6-5	-	CASSPQVGGNQPQHF	TGTGCCAGCAGTCCCCAGGTTGGGGGCAATCAGCCCCAGCATTTT
-	TRBJ1-5	TRBV2	TRBD1	CASSYQGAGQPQHF	TGTGCCAGCAGTTACCAGGGGGCAGGTCAGCCCCAGCATTTT
-	TRBJ1-4	TRBV30	-	CAWGGTAEKLFF	TGTGCCTGGGGAGGGACCGCTGAAAAACTGTTTTTT
-	TRBJ2-1	TRBV12-3/TRBV12-4	-	CASSLMVRGEQFF	TGTGCCAGCAGTTTAATGGTTCGCGGTGAGCAGTTCTTC
-	TRBJ2-7	TRBV6-2/TRBV6-3	-	CASSYSTGSLHEQYF	TGTGCCAGCAGTTACTCGACCGGTTCACTTCACGAGCAGTACTTC
-	TRBJ1-5	TRBV4-1	TRBD1	CASSKQTGLNQPQHF	TGCGCCAGCAGCAAGCAGACAGGGTTAAATCAGCCCCAGCATTTT
-	TRBJ2-2	TRBV2	TRBD2	CASHRGSSGATGELFF	TGTGCCAGCCACAGAGGGTCTAGCGGCGCCACCGGGGAGCTGTTTTTT
-	TRBJ1-2	TRBV10-3	-	CAISDQGYGYTF	TGTGCCATCAGTGATCAGGGCTATGGCTACACCTTC
-	TRBJ2-5	TRBV6-5	-	CASSYSGPRAETQYF	TGTGCCAGCAGTTACTCGGGACCTCGGGCAGAGACCCAGTACTTC
-	TRBJ1-4	TRBV18	TRBD1	CASSPGQNEKLFF	TGTGCCAGCTCACCGGGACAGAATGAAAAACTGTTTTTT
-	TRBJ1-2	TRBV30	-	CAWSYMEGVFGGYTF	TGTGCCTGGAGTTACATGGAAGGGGTTTTCGGTGGCTACACCTTC
-	TRBJ1-1	TRBV19	-	CASKIGGYTEAFF	TGTGCCAGTAAGATAGGGGGGTACACTGAAGCTTTCTTT
-	TRBJ1-4	TRBV10-2	TRBD1	CASSEQGMGTNEKLFF	TGCGCCAGCAGCGAACAGGGGATGGGAACTAATGAAAAACTGTTTTTT